These T cell receptor beta chains were read from a single sample in a study of blood T cell repertoires in COVID-19. Profiled with immunoSEQ multiplex PCR; TCRdb holds only in-frame clones, not every one. This sample has over 120,000 clones, with about 89% found just once. The specimen was peripheral blood. These receptors all stem from a man aged 55 to 70 with active or convalescent COVID-19. Each CDR3 is given with its conserved first and last residue. D genes are given only for firm matches. Some rows mark clone size as missing; the rest say once, few, many or name a class of expanded clone.

CAWSVQAEEQFF | TGTGCCTGGAGTGTACAGGCAGAAGAGCAGTTCTTC | TRBV30 | . | 12 | TRBJ2-1 | .
CASSPRAGEQYF | TGTGCCAGCTCACCCAGGGCAGGCGAGCAGTACTTC | TRBV18 | . | 12 | TRBJ2-7 | .
CASSIGAGTEAFF | TGTGCCAGTAGTATAGGTGCGGGTACTGAAGCTTTCTTT | TRBV19 | . | 13 | TRBJ1-1 | .
CASSPISGAEAFF | TGTGCCAGCAGCCCCATATCCGGGGCTGAAGCTTTCTTT | TRBV7-9 | . | 13 | TRBJ1-1 | .
CASSPLQGAVNEQFF | TGTGCCAGCTCACCACTCCAGGGGGCGGTTAATGAGCAGTTCTTC | TRBV18 | TRBD1 | 15 | TRBJ2-1 | .
CSVVPLLADHEQYF | TGCAGCGTTGTCCCGTTACTAGCGGACCACGAGCAGTACTTC | TRBV29-1 | TRBD2 | 14 | TRBJ2-7 | .
CASSLGLAGGANVLTF | TGTGCCAGCAGTTTGGGACTAGCGGGTGGGGCCAACGTCCTGACTTTC | TRBV28 | TRBD2 | 16 | TRBJ2-6 | once
CAISTTVGLAGDEQFF | TGTGCCATCAGTACCACTGTCGGACTAGCGGGAGATGAGCAGTTCTTC | TRBV10-3 | TRBD2 | 16 | TRBJ2-1 | .
CASSKAGPIVYTF | TGTGCCAGTTCGAAGGCGGGACCTATAGTCTACACCTTC | TRBV28 | . | 13 | TRBJ1-2 | once
CASSLEGTGHEQYF | TGCGCCAGCAGCTTGGAGGGGACAGGGCACGAGCAGTACTTC | TRBV5-1 | TRBD1 | 14 | TRBJ2-7 | .
CSVQKGGGGRRFVMAEAFF | TGCAGCGTTCAGAAAGGGGGAGGGGGACGGAGGTTTGTTATGGCTGAAGCTTTCTTT | TRBV29-1 | . | 19 | TRBJ1-1 | .
CATSRGQGAGDTQYF | TGTGCCACCAGCAGAGGTCAGGGGGCGGGAGATACGCAGTATTTT | TRBV15 | TRBD1 | 15 | TRBJ2-3 | .
CAWRPDTTGIGSPLHF | TGTGCCTGGAGACCCGATACGACAGGGATTGGTTCACCCCTCCACTTT | TRBV30 | TRBD1 | 16 | TRBJ1-6 | .
CASSSTGSTNEKLFF | TGCGCCAGCAGCTCAACAGGGTCTACTAATGAAAAACTGTTTTTT | TRBV5-1 | . | 15 | TRBJ1-4 | .
CASSYSKQGWYGYTF | TGTGCCAGCAGTTACTCGAAACAGGGTTGGTATGGCTACACCTTC | TRBV6-5 | . | 15 | TRBJ1-2 | few
CASSVGEAGVLQFF | TGTGCCAGCAGCGTAGGTGAAGCGGGAGTTTTGCAGTTCTTC | TRBV9 | TRBD2 | 14 | TRBJ2-1 | .
CASSPATGDREQYF | TGTGCCAGCAGCCCAGCGACAGGGGACCGCGAGCAGTACTTC | TRBV7-7 | TRBD1 | 14 | TRBJ2-7 | .
CASSWRGRDSPLHF | TGTGCCAGCAGCTGGAGGGGTAGGGATTCACCCCTCCACTTT | TRBV7-3 | . | 14 | TRBJ1-6 | .
CASSPALRGEKLFF | TGTGCCAGCTCACCTGCCCTGCGGGGTGAAAAACTGTTTTTT | TRBV18 | . | 14 | TRBJ1-4 | .
CASSQESGVLDEQYF | TGTGCCAGCAGCCAAGAGTCAGGGGTTTTGGACGAGCAGTACTTC | TRBV3-1/TRBV3-2 | . | 15 | TRBJ2-7 | .
CASSTLGAVETQYF | TGTGCCAGCAGCACCCTGGGGGCGGTAGAGACCCAGTACTTC | TRBV6-5 | . | 14 | TRBJ2-5 | .
CASSLDGTFGGELFF | TGCGCCAGCAGCCTCGACGGGACATTTGGCGGGGAGCTGTTTTTT | TRBV5-1 | . | 15 | TRBJ2-2 | .
CATSAGDGYGYTF | TGTGCCACCAGTGCGGGGGATGGCTATGGCTACACCTTC | TRBV24-1 | . | 13 | TRBJ1-2 | once
CASSQDRARTEAFF | TGTGCCAGCAGCCAAGACAGGGCTAGGACTGAAGCTTTCTTT | TRBV5-6 | TRBD1 | 14 | TRBJ1-1 | .
CASSYPVGTRGPAGQYF | TGTGCCAGCAGTTACCCGGTCGGGACGCGGGGCCCGGCTGGGCAGTACTTC | TRBV6-2/TRBV6-3 | . | 17 | TRBJ2-7 | .
CASSALTGGLIGEQYF | TGTGCCAGCAGCGCACTGACAGGGGGCTTGATAGGGGAGCAGTACTTC | TRBV2 | TRBD1 | 16 | TRBJ2-7 | .
CASSEAFLRSGANVLTF | TGTGCCAGCAGTGAGGCATTTCTCCGCTCTGGGGCCAACGTCCTGACTTTC | TRBV6-1 | . | 17 | TRBJ2-6 | once
CASSQTPRGLEKLFF | TGTGCCAGCTCACAAACCCCCAGGGGGCTTGAAAAACTGTTTTTT | TRBV18 | TRBD1 | 15 | TRBJ1-4 | .
CASSRDRELDGYTF | TGTGCCAGTAGCCGGGACAGGGAACTTGATGGCTACACCTTC | TRBV19 | TRBD1 | 14 | TRBJ1-2 | few
CASSSAAPGYTF | TGTGCCAGTAGTTCGGCGGCCCCTGGCTACACCTTC | TRBV19 | . | 12 | TRBJ1-2 | .
CASSIRSSAYEQYF | TGTGCCAGTAGTATTCGGTCGTCGGCCTACGAGCAGTACTTC | TRBV19 | . | 14 | TRBJ2-7 | .
CASSTWTGATSNEKLFF | TGTGCCAGCAGCACATGGACAGGGGCGACGTCTAATGAAAAACTGTTTTTT | TRBV7-9 | TRBD1 | 17 | TRBJ1-4 | .
CASSLAWGPWGYNEQFF | TGTGCCAGCAGCTTAGCATGGGGGCCTTGGGGGTATAATGAGCAGTTCTTC | TRBV7-8 | . | 17 | TRBJ2-1 | .
CASSERQGSNEKLFF | TGTGCCAGCAGCGAGAGACAAGGGAGTAATGAAAAACTGTTTTTT | TRBV7-9 | . | 15 | TRBJ1-4 | .
CASSSDRGAYEQYF | TGTGCCAGCAGCTCCGACAGGGGGGCCTACGAGCAGTACTTC | TRBV7-3 | TRBD1 | 14 | TRBJ2-7 | .
CASSEGIANSPLHF | TGTGCCAGCTCCGAGGGCATAGCAAATTCACCCCTCCACTTT | TRBV18 | . | 14 | TRBJ1-6 | .
CASSADRAWSSYEQYF | TGTGCCAGCAGTGCCGACAGGGCCTGGAGCTCCTACGAGCAGTACTTC | TRBV6-1 | TRBD1 | 16 | TRBJ2-7 | .
CASSLRGARINYGYTF | TGTGCCAGCAGCTTGCGGGGGGCCCGTATTAACTATGGCTACACCTTC | TRBV5-4 | . | 16 | TRBJ1-2 | once
CATAARAVSYEQYF | TGTGCCACCGCGGCCAGGGCTGTGTCCTACGAGCAGTACTTC | TRBV19 | . | 14 | TRBJ2-7 | .
CASSTRTGKNTIYF | TGTGCCAGCAGCACCCGGACAGGGAAGAACACCATATATTTT | TRBV5-4 | TRBD1 | 14 | TRBJ1-3 | .
CASSLNRGGTTYEQYF | TGTGCCAGCAGCCTCAATCGGGGGGGTACAACCTACGAGCAGTACTTC | TRBV5-6 | TRBD2 | 16 | TRBJ2-7 | .
CASSYPRSGGDTIYF | TGTGCCAGCAGTTACCCCCGGAGTGGGGGGGACACCATATATTTT | TRBV6-6 | . | 15 | TRBJ1-3 | .
CAISVGGSDTEAFF | TGTGCCATCAGTGTTGGGGGGTCGGACACTGAAGCTTTCTTT | TRBV10-3 | . | 14 | TRBJ1-1 | .
CASSPTGQGDHKQYF | TGTGCCAGCAGCCCAACGGGACAGGGGGACCATAAGCAGTACTTC | TRBV28 | TRBD1 | 15 | TRBJ2-7 | .
CASSSQAINEQFF | TGCGCCAGCAGCTCCCAGGCAATCAATGAGCAGTTCTTC | TRBV5-1 | . | 13 | TRBJ2-1 | .
CAIGQGASEAFF | TGTGCCATCGGACAGGGGGCGTCTGAAGCTTTCTTT | TRBV30 | TRBD1 | 12 | TRBJ1-1 | .
CASSQHSYSPLHF | TGCGCCAGCAGCCAACACAGTTATTCACCCCTCCACTTT | TRBV4-3 | . | 13 | TRBJ1-6 | .
CASSLQGLAGDPYEQYF | TGTGCCAGCAGTTTACAGGGACTAGCGGGCGATCCCTACGAGCAGTACTTC | TRBV7-2 | TRBD2 | 17 | TRBJ2-7 | .
CASSRRVLNTEAFF | TGTGCCAGCAGCCGCCGGGTCCTTAACACTGAAGCTTTCTTT | TRBV28 | . | 14 | TRBJ1-1 | .
CASSTGTSGRAGELFF | TGCGCCAGCAGCACAGGGACTAGCGGGAGGGCCGGGGAGCTGTTTTTT | TRBV5-1 | TRBD2 | 16 | TRBJ2-2 | .
CASSEGPRGFF | TGTGCCAGCAGTGAAGGGCCGAGAGGTTTCTTT | TRBV6-1 | . | 11 | TRBJ1-1 | few
CASSLLVQEGSPLHF | TGTGCCAGCAGCTTGCTAGTACAGGAGGGTTCACCCCTCCACTTT | TRBV5-5 | . | 15 | TRBJ1-6 | once
CASSRSRGHEQYF | TGTGCCAGTAGTAGGTCCAGGGGTCACGAGCAGTACTTC | TRBV19 | . | 13 | TRBJ2-7 | .
CASYRVTLGGTEAFF | TGTGCCAGCTATAGAGTAACTCTCGGGGGCACTGAAGCTTTCTTT | TRBV27 | . | 15 | TRBJ1-1 | .
CASSEARNTIYF | TGCGCCAGCAGTGAAGCAAGAAACACCATATATTTT | TRBV10-2 | . | 12 | TRBJ1-3 | .
CASSKARQGNSPLHF | TGTGCCAGCAGCAAAGCTCGGCAGGGAAATTCACCCCTCCACTTT | TRBV21-1 | . | 15 | TRBJ1-6 | few
CASSPGRNTEAFF | TGTGCCAGCAGCCCCGGGAGAAACACTGAAGCTTTCTTT | TRBV11-2 | . | 13 | TRBJ1-1 | .
CASSEALYPEAHEQYF | TGTGCCAGCAGCGAGGCCCTGTATCCTGAGGCCCACGAGCAGTACTTC | TRBV9 | . | 16 | TRBJ2-7 | .
CSVLAGDLREQFF | TGCAGCGTACTAGCGGGAGACCTTCGTGAGCAGTTCTTC | TRBV29-1 | TRBD2 | 13 | TRBJ2-1 | .